Each of the 16 T cell receptor beta chains below was sequenced from the same sample in a study of Graves' ophthalmopathy and Graves' hyperthyroidism. RNA transcripts served as template for amplifying TCR beta CDR3 sequences. Second-round multiplex PCR came after a first-round RT-PCR that employed HTBI primers. TCRdb analysed the multiplex PCR reads with MiXCR anew, one entry per CDR3 protein. In the table there are about 1.2 million distinct CDR3 sequences, less than 45% of which are singletons. Sequencing input: peripheral blood or thyroid tissue (not recorded which). These receptors all come from an adult man with Graves' hyperthyroidism.

Concerning this clonotype: A much larger clone is a single base away; this may be a read error. The V and J genes are TRBV10-3 and TRBJ1-6, with unresolved D. The V end lost 5 bases, the J end lost 8 bases, and 10 bases lay between the germline ends. The CDR3 totals 13 residues. Per the germline V gene, CDR1 is ENHRY and CDR2 is SYGVKD. DNA for the CDR3: TGTGCCATCAGTTACTCGACCCATTCACCCCTCCACTTT. This translates into CAISYSTHSPLHF.

This clonotype was counted a few times. The chain recombines TRBV6-6 with TRBJ1-5; D is unresolved. Per the germline V gene, CDR1 is MNHNY and CDR2 is SVGAGI (reference sequence). The CDR3 has 13 amino acids. Trimming cost V 6 bases and J 12 bases, with 18 bases left between them. CDR3 region: CASRWTGNVFQHF. The CDR3 DNA reads TGTGCCAGCAGGTGGACGGGGAACGTTTTCCAGCATTTT.

There are a few counts of this clonotype. The chain has TRBV12-3 or TRBV12-4 and TRBJ2-5; 14 bases map to TRBD2. This CDR3 is 14 amino acids long. The V and J ends lost 5 bases and 8 bases, in that order; junction bases with no gene match: 4. DNA for the CDR3: TGTGCCAGCAGTAGGACTAGCGGGGGGCAAACCCAGTACTTC. Translation: CASSRTSGGQTQYF.

This chain joins TRBV24-1 and TRBJ2-7; 7 bases are a match to TRBD2. The CDR3 totals 13 residues. The trim removed 9 bases at V and 3 bases at J, leaving 7 bases unmatched. CDR1 and CDR2 from the germline V gene are KGHDR and SFDVKD. The CDR3 DNA is TGTGCCACCGGGCTTTCGGGGGGCTACGAGCAGTACTTC. Protein: CATGLSGGYEQYF.

Comment on this clonotype: A much larger clone is a single base away; this may be a read error. This chain links TRBV5-1 with TRBJ1-2; D possibly corresponds to TRBD1 (6 bases). The germline CDR1 and CDR2 sequences are SGHRS and YFSETQ. This CDR3 comprises 14 residues. The CDR3 reads CASSPLPGDPQADF. CDR3 nucleotides: TGCGCCAGCAGCCCGCTACCAGGGGATCCGCAGGCGGACTTC. Complete variable domain (other parts from reference TRBV5-1 and TRBJ1-2): KAGVTQTPRYLIKTRGQQVTLSCSPISGHRSVSWYQQTPGQGLQFLFEYFSETQRNKGNFPGRFSGRQFSNSRSEMNVSTLELGDSALYLCASSPLPGDPQADFGSGTRLTVV.

This clonotype showed up many times. The J gene is TRBJ1-2, the V gene TRBV2; D is uncertain. The germline gives CDR1 SNHLY, CDR2 FYNNEI. V was pared by 7 bases and J by 2 bases, with 11 bases between. This CDR3 contains 13 residues. The DNA of the CDR3 is TGTGCCAGCACCCAAGTGGGGAACTATGGCTACACCTTC. Its translation is CASTQVGNYGYTF.

This clonotype was seen repeatedly, ten times or more. The chain links TRBV5-8 to TRBJ1-4; TRBD1 matches 7 bases. The V gene end was trimmed by 4 bases and the J gene end by 8 bases; junction bases not matched to a gene: 5. The CDR3 loop spans 13 amino acids. The germline V gene has CDR1 SGHTS and CDR2 YDEGEE. CDR3 in amino acids: CASSMIQGEKLFF. Here the CDR3 DNA reads TGTGCCAGCAGCATGATACAGGGGGAAAAACTGTTTTTT. The full variable domain, rest sourced from reference TRBV5-8 and TRBJ1-4, is EAGVTQSPTHLIKTRGQQATLRCSPISGHTSVYWYQQALGLGLQFLLWYDEGEERNRGNFPPRFSGRQFPNYSSELNVNALELEDSALYLCASSMIQGEKLFFGSGTQLSVL.

This clonotype appeared once. The final CDR3 position lacks the conserved phenylalanine or tryptophan, pointing to a likely read error. The chain uses TRBV19 and TRBJ1-1; TRBD1 agrees at 8 bases. Looked up from germline, CDR1 is LNHDA and CDR2 is SQIVND (reference sequence). CDR3 size: 16 residues. Trimming took 1 base from V and 5 from J; bases not matched to a gene: 9. CDR3 in DNA: TGTGCCAGTAGTATAGCGATGCAGGGGGCATCGACTGAAGCTTTCCTT. This gives the protein CASSIAMQGASTEAFL.

This clonotype was counted at least ten times. This chain uses TRBV14 with TRBJ2-7; D remains unclear. Germline-derived CDR1 and CDR2 are SGHDN and FVKESK. Trimming left V 3 bases short and J 5 bases short, with 5 bases between. This CDR3 has 11 residues. The CDR3 region has the DNA TGTGCCAGCAGCCAGGTTAACGAGCAGTACTTC. As protein: CASSQVNEQYF.

This clonotype came up a few times. The chain couples TRBV30 to TRBJ1-1; D is unclear. Trimming pared 4 bases from V and 2 bases from J, leaving 14 bases between. The CDR3 is 14 residues long. Germline loops: CDR1 GTSNPN, CDR2 SVGIG (reference sequence). This CDR3 reads CAWIVPGRNTEAFF. In DNA form, the CDR3 reads TGTGCCTGGATCGTTCCGGGGAGAAACACTGAAGCTTTCTTT.

This clonotype was found many times. The chain is built from TRBV10-1 and TRBJ2-7, with TRBD2 as a possible D gene (5 bases). This CDR3 region has 14 residues. Germline V CDR1 and CDR2: WNHNN, SYGVQD (reference sequence). V was shortened by 0 bases and J by 1 base, with 7 bases between the two germline ends. CDR3 in amino acids: CASSESEGSYEQYF. For the CDR3, the DNA is TGCGCCAGCAGTGAGTCCGAGGGTTCCTACGAGCAGTACTTC.

The chain joins TRBV14 to TRBJ1-3; D remains unclear. Germline values: CDR1 SGHDN, CDR2 FVKESK. CDR3 length equals 12 residues. Trimming took off 0 bases at V and 7 bases at J, with 4 bases between the two ends. The CDR3 nucleotides read TGTGCCAGCAGCCAAGAGCCGAACACCATATATTTT. Translated: CASSQEPNTIYF.

The chain is built from TRBV29-1 and TRBJ1-3; a possible D gene is TRBD1 (5 bases). V shed 7 bases and J shed 0 bases, with 13 bases lying between them. This CDR3 comprises 14 residues. Germline V gives CDR1 SQVTM, CDR2 ANQGSEA. This chain's CDR3 is CSGGTSSSGNTIYF. CDR3 DNA sequence: TGCAGCGGTGGGACTAGTTCCTCTGGAAACACCATATATTTT.

The rearrangement links TRBV29-1 to TRBJ2-7, with D possibly TRBD2 on 6 matching bases. Germline V gives CDR1 SQVTM, CDR2 ANQGSEA. Trimming removed 8 bases at V and 0 bases at J, with 32 bases between. The CDR3 has 19 residues. In DNA form, the CDR3 reads TGCAGCTTACAGCGGGTGAAGCTTGAGGGCGCCTCACGCTCCTACGAGCAGTACTTC. Amino acids: CSLQRVKLEGASRSYEQYF.

On this clonotype: A much larger clone differs from this one at a single base, so this may be a read error. This chain connects TRBV7-6 to TRBJ2-2; no firm D call. Trimming cost V 7 bases and J 3 bases, with 9 bases left between them. The CDR3 has 13 amino acids. Germline-derived CDR1 and CDR2 are SGHVS and FNYEAQ. The CDR3 coding sequence is TGTGCCAGCACCCACGGGTACACCGGGGAGCTGTTTTTT. Amino acid sequence: CASTHGYTGELFF.

This clonotype was seen ten or more times. This chain joins TRBV15 and TRBJ2-7; perhaps D is TRBD1 or TRBD2 (5 bases each). The V end was cut by 2 bases, the J end by 6 bases, with 17 bases between. The CDR3 spans 15 residues. Germline V lookup: CDR1 LNHNV, CDR2 YYDKDF (reference sequence). The CDR3 DNA reads TGTGCCACCAGCAGACGCAGGGACCTCCCAGGCGAGCAGTACTTC. Translated, it gives CATSRRRDLPGEQYF. The complete variable domain, with remaining parts taken from reference TRBV15 and TRBJ2-7, reads DAMVIQNPRYQVTQFGKPVTLSCSQTLNHNVMYWYQQKSSQAPKLLFHYYDKDFNNEADTPDNFQSRRPNTSFCFLDIRSPGLGDTAMYLCATSRRRDLPGEQYFGPGTRLTVT.